These 18 T cell receptor beta chains were all obtained from the same sample, sequenced in a study of T-cell reconstitution after alpha-beta-depleted transplantation in children. Preparation of the TCRbeta library used unique molecular identifiers. TCRdb re-called the PCR reads through MiXCR, storing one row per CDR3 protein. The table shows 500,000 to 600,000 distinct CDR3 sequences, with 30% to 35% occurring only once. The sample was PBMCs from the stem cell graft donor, taken from the stem cell graft. Receptor source: a human donor who donated a stem cell graft to a child with aplastic anemia.

The chain carries TRBV9 and TRBJ2-7; 11 positions match TRBD2. The V gene end was trimmed by 0 bases and the J gene end by 2 bases; junction bases not matched to a gene: 7. The CDR3 has 17 residues. The germline V gene encodes CDR1 SGDLS and CDR2 YYNGEE. CDR3 sequence reads: CASSVGLAGGGPYEQYF. The CDR3 coding sequence is TGTGCCAGCAGCGTAGGGCTAGCGGGAGGAGGACCCTACGAGCAGTACTTC.

This clonotype was seen a few times. The genes are TRBV20-1 and TRBJ1-5; 8 bases match TRBD1. Trimming removed 5 bases from V and 4 bases from J; junction bases left unmatched: 4. Germline-derived CDR1 and CDR2 are DFQATT and SNEGSKA (reference sequence). The CDR3 runs to 13 residues. The CDR3 reads CSAEDRENQPQHF. In DNA, the CDR3 is TGCAGTGCTGAGGACAGGGAGAATCAGCCCCAGCATTTT.

V gene TRBV20-1 combines with J gene TRBJ2-7; 8 bases are a match to TRBD2. The J segment lost 3 bases and the V segment lost 3 bases, leaving 4 bases of the junction unmatched. CDR3 length: 13 residues. Germline values: CDR1 DFQATT, CDR2 SNEGSKA (reference sequence). CDR3 protein: CSASRGGDYEQYF. In DNA form, the CDR3 reads TGCAGTGCTAGTCGGGGGGGAGACTACGAGCAGTACTTC.

This clonotype was seen a handful of times. The chain uses TRBV5-3 and TRBJ2-7, with D perhaps TRBD1 (6 bases). TRBV5-3 is known as an ORF, though its function is uncertain. CDR3 length: 17 amino acids. The V gene lost 4 bases and the J gene lost 3 bases, with 23 bases spanning the gap. The CDR3 sequence: CARSQRKQGQEVYEQYV. Here the CDR3 DNA reads TGTGCCAGAAGCCAAAGGAAGCAGGGGCAGGAAGTCTACGAGCAGTACGTC.

This clonotype has more than one count but fewer than ten. This rearrangement joins TRBV7-2 to TRBJ2-3; D is perhaps TRBD1 (6 bases). CDR1 and CDR2 (germline): SGHTA, FQGNSA. Trimming left V 5 bases short and J 5 bases short, with 8 bases between. The CDR3 runs to 12 residues. For the CDR3, the DNA is TGTGCCAGCAGCCAAGGGGGAGATACGCAGTATTTT. Amino acids: CASSQGGDTQYF.

V is TRBV25-1 and J is TRBJ2-2; 10 bases match TRBD2. With V trimmed by 1 base and J by 6 bases, 2 bases remained unmatched. The germline V gene encodes CDR1 MGHDK and CDR2 SYGVNS. The CDR3 covers 15 residues. The CDR3 region has the DNA TGTGCCAGCAGTGAATGGCTAGCGGGAGCCGGGGAGCTGTTTTTT. This translates into CASSEWLAGAGELFF.

The V call is TRBV4-1, the J call TRBJ2-7; possible D gene TRBD1, 6 bases. V shed 0 bases and J shed 3 bases, with 12 bases lying between them. The CDR3 extends over 15 amino acids. CDR1 is MGHRA and CDR2 is YSYEKL in the germline V gene. The CDR3 is CASSQDVGGFYEQYV. The CDR3 DNA reads TGCGCCAGCAGCCAAGATGTAGGGGGTTTCTACGAGCAGTACGTC.

This clonotype showed up just a few times. The chain carries TRBV20-1 and TRBJ2-7; D remains ambiguous. CDR3 length equals 12 residues. V was trimmed by 5 bases and J by 1 base, leaving 9 bases between them. The V gene's germline CDR1 is DFQATT and CDR2 SNEGSKA (reference sequence). CDR3 amino acids: CSAAAGSYEQYF. Written as DNA, the CDR3 is TGCAGTGCTGCGGCCGGGTCCTACGAGCAGTACTTC.

This clonotype was counted between two and nine times. The J gene is TRBJ2-6, the V gene TRBV5-1, with D perhaps TRBD1 (6 bases). Germline V CDR1 and CDR2: SGHRS, YFSETQ. This CDR3 is 18 amino acids long. The ends were cut back, 0 bases at V and 1 base at J, with 14 bases in the middle. The CDR3 coding sequence is TGCGCCAGCAGCTTGGGCCAGGGGAGAAGGTCTGGGGCCAACGTCCTGACTTTC. Its translation is CASSLGQGRRSGANVLTF.

The V call is TRBV5-1, the J call TRBJ2-1; no reliable D call. Germline CDR1 and CDR2: SGHRS and YFSETQ. The CDR3 runs 16 residues. V lost 5 bases and J lost 4, with 19 bases in between. The CDR3 loop is CASSKDPGPEYNEQFF. The CDR3 nucleotides are TGCGCCAGCAGTAAAGATCCAGGCCCTGAGTACAATGAGCAGTTCTTC.

This clonotype was found once. An end of the junction differs from the germline gene, which may be a read error. The V call is TRBV12-3 or TRBV12-4, the J call TRBJ1-5; 9 bases match TRBD1. CDR3 length equals 17 residues. The CDR3 coding sequence is TGTGCCAGCAGTTCCGGGACAGGGCGCCTTAGCAATCAGCCCCAGCATTTC. Its translation is CASSSGTGRLSNQPQHF.

This clonotype was recorded a few times. The J gene is TRBJ2-2, the V gene TRBV30; D possibly corresponds to TRBD1 (6 bases). The CDR3 consists of 14 residues. With 1 base removed from V and 2 bases from J, the gap between germline ends came to 8 bases. CDR1 and CDR2 from the germline V gene are GTSNPN and SVGIG (reference sequence). CDR3 in amino acids: CAWSGDTNTGELFF. DNA for the CDR3: TGTGCCTGGAGTGGGGACACAAACACCGGGGAGCTGTTTTTT.

A few counts support this clonotype. The rearrangement links TRBV20-1 to TRBJ2-6; D is undetermined. This CDR3 region has 16 residues. CDR1 DFQATT and CDR2 SNEGSKA come from the germline V gene (reference sequence). The germline V and J ends were trimmed by 5 bases and 0 bases, with 14 bases remaining between them. The CDR3 region is CSASSAPYSGANVLTF. The CDR3 nucleotides read TGCAGTGCTTCCTCTGCGCCATACTCTGGGGCCAACGTCCTGACTTTC.

This clonotype came up a few times. The rearrangement joins TRBV29-1 to TRBJ1-4; D call uncertain. The V gene lost 4 bases and the J gene lost 3 bases, with 6 bases spanning the gap. Per germline, CDR1 SQVTM and CDR2 ANQGSEA. There are 12 residues in the CDR3. CDR3 DNA: TGCAGCGTTGTATCGGCTAATGAAAAACTGTTTTTT. Its translation: CSVVSANEKLFF.

The chain combines TRBV7-3 with TRBJ2-1, with 7 bases lining up with TRBD2. V lost 2 bases to trimming and J lost 0 bases; unmatched junction nucleotides: 13. Germline V CDR1 and CDR2: SGHTA, FQGTGA. There are 19 residues in the CDR3. The CDR3 loop is CASSLSFGGSPSSYNEQFF. The CDR3 bases are TGTGCCAGCAGCTTATCGTTCGGCGGGAGTCCATCCTCCTACAATGAGCAGTTCTTC.

The chain is built from TRBV20-1 and TRBJ1-6; D gene ambiguous. Germline CDR1 DFQATT, CDR2 SNEGSKA (reference sequence). V was shortened by 0 bases and J by 6 bases, with 12 bases between the two germline ends. The CDR3 is made up of 15 amino acids. This CDR3 reads CSARDWGAINSPLHF. The CDR3 DNA reads TGCAGTGCTAGAGACTGGGGAGCTATTAATTCACCCCTCCACTTT.

This chain connects TRBV20-1 to TRBJ2-7, with 10 bases identical to TRBD2. The CDR3 totals 16 residues. Germline CDR1 DFQATT, CDR2 SNEGSKA (reference sequence). The CDR3 DNA reads as TGCAGCCCAGGTCGTAGCGGGAGGACTATGACCTACGAGCAGTACTTC. Its translation is CSPGRSGRTMTYEQYF.

This clonotype was seen a few times. The chain couples TRBV28 to TRBJ1-2; D remains unclear. The CDR3 consists of 13 residues. Germline V lookup: CDR1 MDHEN, CDR2 SYDVKM. The V end lost 5 bases, the J end lost 6 bases, and 13 bases lay between the germline ends. CDR3 protein: CASSPGRSDGYTF. The CDR3 DNA follows: TGTGCCAGCAGTCCCGGACGGTCAGATGGCTACACCTTC.